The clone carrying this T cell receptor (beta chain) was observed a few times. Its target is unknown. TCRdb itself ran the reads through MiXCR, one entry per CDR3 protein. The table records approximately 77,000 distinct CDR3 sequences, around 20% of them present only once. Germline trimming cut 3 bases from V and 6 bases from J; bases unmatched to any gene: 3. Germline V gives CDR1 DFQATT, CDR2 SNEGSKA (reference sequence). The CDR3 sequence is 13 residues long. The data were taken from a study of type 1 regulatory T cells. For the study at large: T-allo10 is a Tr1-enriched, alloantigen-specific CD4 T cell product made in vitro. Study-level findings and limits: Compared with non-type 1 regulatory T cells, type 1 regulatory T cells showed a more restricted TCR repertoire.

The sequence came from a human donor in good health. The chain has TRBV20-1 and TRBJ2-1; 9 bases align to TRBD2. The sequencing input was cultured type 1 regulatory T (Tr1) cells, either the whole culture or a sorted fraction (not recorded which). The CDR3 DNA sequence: TGCAGTGCTAGGACTAGCGGAATCAATGAGCAGTTCTTC. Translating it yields CSARTSGINEQFF.